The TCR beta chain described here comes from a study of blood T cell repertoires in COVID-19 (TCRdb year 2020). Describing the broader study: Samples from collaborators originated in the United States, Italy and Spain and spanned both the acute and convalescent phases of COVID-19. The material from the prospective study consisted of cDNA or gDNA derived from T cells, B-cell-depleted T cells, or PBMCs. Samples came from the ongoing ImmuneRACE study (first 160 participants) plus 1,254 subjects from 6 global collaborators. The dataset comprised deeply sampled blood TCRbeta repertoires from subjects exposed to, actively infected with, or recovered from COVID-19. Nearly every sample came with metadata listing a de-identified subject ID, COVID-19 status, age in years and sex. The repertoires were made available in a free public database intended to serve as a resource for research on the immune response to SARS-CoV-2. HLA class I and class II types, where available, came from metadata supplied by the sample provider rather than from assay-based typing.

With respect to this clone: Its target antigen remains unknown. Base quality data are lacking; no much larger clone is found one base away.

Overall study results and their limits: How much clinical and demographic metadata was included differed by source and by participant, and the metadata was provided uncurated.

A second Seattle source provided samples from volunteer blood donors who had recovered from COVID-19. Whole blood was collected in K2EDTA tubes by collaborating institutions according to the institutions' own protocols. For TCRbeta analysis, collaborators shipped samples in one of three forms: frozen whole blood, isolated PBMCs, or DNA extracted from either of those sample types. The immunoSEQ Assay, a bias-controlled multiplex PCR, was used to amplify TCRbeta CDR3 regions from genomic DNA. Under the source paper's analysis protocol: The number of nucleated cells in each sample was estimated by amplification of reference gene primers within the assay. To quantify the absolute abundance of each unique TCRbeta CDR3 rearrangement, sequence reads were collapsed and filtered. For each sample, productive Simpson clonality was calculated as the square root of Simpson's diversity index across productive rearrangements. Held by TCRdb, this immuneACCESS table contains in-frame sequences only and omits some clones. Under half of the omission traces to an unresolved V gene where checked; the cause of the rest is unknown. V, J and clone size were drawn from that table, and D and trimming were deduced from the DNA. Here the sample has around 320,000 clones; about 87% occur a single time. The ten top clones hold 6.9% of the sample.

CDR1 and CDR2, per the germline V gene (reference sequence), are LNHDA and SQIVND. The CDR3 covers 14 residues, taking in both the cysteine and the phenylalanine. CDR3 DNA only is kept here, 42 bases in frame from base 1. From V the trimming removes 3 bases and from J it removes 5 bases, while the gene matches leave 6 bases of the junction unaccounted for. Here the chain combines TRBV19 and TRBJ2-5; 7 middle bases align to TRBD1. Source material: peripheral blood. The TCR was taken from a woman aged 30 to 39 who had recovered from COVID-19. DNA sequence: TGTGCCAGTAGTATCAACAGGGGTCGCGAGACCCAGTACTTC. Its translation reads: CASSINRGRETQYF.